This is a list of T cell receptor beta chains from one sample in a study of control samples from healthy donors and cancer patients. Generated by immunoSEQ multiplex PCR, the TCRdb table keeps only in-frame clones and is missing some. The sample shows roughly 130,000 clones, about 95% of them seen only once. Sequences were obtained from blood. These receptor sequences come from a man in his thirties or forties in good health. CDR3s include the opening cysteine and the closing phenylalanine or tryptophan. A D gene is named only where the DNA matches it firmly. Expanded clones are given a class, and other clones once, few, many or no size at all.

abundance: NA
d_gene: NA
j_gene: TRBJ1-2
v_gene: TRBV7-3
CDR3aa: CASSLTPGLPHGYTF
CDR3nt: TGTGCCAGCAGCTTAACCCCGGGCCTTCCACATGGCTACACCTTC

abundance: once
d_gene: TRBD1
j_gene: TRBJ1-5
v_gene: TRBV2
CDR3aa: CASSRGQGNQPQHF
CDR3nt: TGTGCCAGCAGTAGGGGACAGGGCAATCAGCCCCAGCATTTT

abundance: NA
d_gene: NA
j_gene: TRBJ1-2
v_gene: TRBV20-1
CDR3aa: CSATLGEGYTF
CDR3nt: TGCAGTGCTACGTTAGGAGAAGGCTACACCTTC

abundance: once
d_gene: TRBD1
j_gene: TRBJ1-1
v_gene: TRBV5-4
CDR3aa: CASSLGQGASEAFF
CDR3nt: TGTGCCAGCAGCTTGGGGCAGGGGGCATCTGAAGCTTTCTTT

abundance: NA
d_gene: NA
j_gene: TRBJ2-5
v_gene: TRBV12-3/TRBV12-4
CDR3aa: CASSFIGQETQYF
CDR3nt: TGTGCCAGCAGCTTTATTGGCCAAGAGACCCAGTACTTC

abundance: NA
d_gene: NA
j_gene: TRBJ1-5
v_gene: TRBV28
CDR3aa: CASSPLTSNQPQHF
CDR3nt: TGTGCCAGCAGTCCCTTAACGAGCAATCAGCCCCAGCATTTT

abundance: NA
d_gene: NA
j_gene: TRBJ2-1
v_gene: TRBV5-5
CDR3aa: CASSADRPDLSYNEQFF
CDR3nt: TGTGCCAGCAGCGCGGACAGACCGGATCTCTCCTACAATGAGCAGTTCTTC

abundance: NA
d_gene: NA
j_gene: TRBJ2-1
v_gene: TRBV30
CDR3aa: CAWSVAGTNEQFF
CDR3nt: TGTGCCTGGAGTGTGGCCGGGACCAATGAGCAGTTCTTC

abundance: NA
d_gene: NA
j_gene: TRBJ2-2
v_gene: TRBV27
CDR3aa: CASSPSRGQPTGELFF
CDR3nt: TGTGCCAGCAGTCCCTCTCGCGGTCAACCCACCGGGGAGCTGTTTTTT

abundance: once
d_gene: TRBD1
j_gene: TRBJ1-5
v_gene: TRBV4-1
CDR3aa: CASSQDITGDQPQHF
CDR3nt: TGCGCCAGCAGCCAAGATATAACAGGGGATCAGCCCCAGCATTTT

abundance: once
d_gene: NA
j_gene: TRBJ1-2
v_gene: TRBV9
CDR3aa: CASSGGTGYGYTF
CDR3nt: TGTGCCAGCAGCGGCGGGACGGGCTATGGCTACACCTTC

abundance: NA
d_gene: TRBD1
j_gene: TRBJ2-2
v_gene: TRBV4-2
CDR3aa: CASSKVNRQGAGELFF
CDR3nt: TGTGCCAGCAGCAAAGTTAACCGACAGGGGGCCGGGGAGCTGTTTTTT

abundance: NA
d_gene: TRBD1
j_gene: TRBJ1-1
v_gene: TRBV6-2/TRBV6-3
CDR3aa: CASSPRQGNTEAFF
CDR3nt: TGTGCCAGCAGCCCTCGACAGGGGAACACTGAAGCTTTCTTT

abundance: few
d_gene: NA
j_gene: TRBJ1-1
v_gene: TRBV7-2
CDR3aa: CASSNKGVSEAFF
CDR3nt: TGTGCCAGCTCTAATAAGGGAGTCTCTGAAGCTTTCTTT

abundance: NA
d_gene: TRBD1
j_gene: TRBJ1-1
v_gene: TRBV4-3
CDR3aa: CASSQDFGQGLQYTEAFF
CDR3nt: TGCGCCAGCAGCCAAGATTTCGGACAGGGGCTACAATACACTGAAGCTTTCTTT

abundance: NA
d_gene: NA
j_gene: TRBJ2-7
v_gene: TRBV25-1
CDR3aa: CASTTGEGYEQYF
CDR3nt: TGTGCCAGCACGACAGGGGAGGGTTACGAGCAGTACTTC